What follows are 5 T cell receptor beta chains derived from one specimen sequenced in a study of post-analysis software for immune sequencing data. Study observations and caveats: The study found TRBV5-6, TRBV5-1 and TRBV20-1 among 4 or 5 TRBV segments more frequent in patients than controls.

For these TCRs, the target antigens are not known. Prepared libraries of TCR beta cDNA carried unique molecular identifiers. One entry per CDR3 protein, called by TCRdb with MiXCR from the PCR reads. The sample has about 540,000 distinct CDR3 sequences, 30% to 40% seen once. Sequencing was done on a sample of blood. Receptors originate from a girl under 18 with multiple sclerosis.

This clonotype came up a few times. CDR3 coding DNA: TGTGCCAGCGCCCTGAGCTCAGCCAAAAACATTCAGTACTTC. This sequence encodes CASALSSAKNIQYF. V gene TRBV5-6 combines with J gene TRBJ2-4; the D is unclear. Trimming removed 7 bases at V and 0 bases at J, with 11 bases between. This CDR3 spans 14 amino acids. Germline CDR1 and CDR2: SGHDT and YYEEEE.

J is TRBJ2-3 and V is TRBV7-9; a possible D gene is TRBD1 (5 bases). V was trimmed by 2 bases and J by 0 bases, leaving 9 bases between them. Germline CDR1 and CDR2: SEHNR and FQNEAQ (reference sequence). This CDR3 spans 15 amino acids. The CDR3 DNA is TGTGCCAGCAGCTTACCGACAGTTAGCACAGATACGCAGTATTTT. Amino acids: CASSLPTVSTDTQYF.

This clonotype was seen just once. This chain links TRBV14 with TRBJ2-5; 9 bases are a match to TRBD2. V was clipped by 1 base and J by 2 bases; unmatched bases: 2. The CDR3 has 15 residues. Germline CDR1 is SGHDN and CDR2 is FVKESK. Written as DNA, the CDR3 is TGTGCCAGCAGCCAAGTTACTAGCGGGCAAGAGACCCAGTACTTC. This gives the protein CASSQVTSGQETQYF.

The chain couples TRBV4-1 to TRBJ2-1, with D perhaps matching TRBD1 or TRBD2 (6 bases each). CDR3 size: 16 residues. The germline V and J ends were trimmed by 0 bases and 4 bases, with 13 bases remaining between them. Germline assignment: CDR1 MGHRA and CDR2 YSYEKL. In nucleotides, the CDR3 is TGCGCCAGCAGCCAAGATGTGTGGGGGGCTTACAATGAGCAGTTCTTC. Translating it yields CASSQDVWGAYNEQFF.

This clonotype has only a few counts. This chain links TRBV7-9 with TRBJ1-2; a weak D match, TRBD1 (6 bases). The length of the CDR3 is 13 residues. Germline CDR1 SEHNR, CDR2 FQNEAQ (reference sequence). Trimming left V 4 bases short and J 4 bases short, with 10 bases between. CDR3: CASSSQGPYGYTF. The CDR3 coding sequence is TGTGCCAGCAGCTCACAGGGTCCCTATGGCTACACCTTC. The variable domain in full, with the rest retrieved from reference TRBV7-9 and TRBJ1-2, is DTGVSQNPRHKITKRGQNVTFRCDPISEHNRLYWYRQTLGQGPEFLTYFQNEAQLEKSRLLSDRFSAERPKGSFSTLEIQRTEQGDSAMYLCASSSQGPYGYTFGSGTRLTVV.